This TCR beta chain was profiled in a study of shared clonotypes between healthy human individuals. Whole-study context: Plates per donor: three CD4 naive, three CD4 memory, two CD8 naive, one CD8 memory.

Turning to this clone: Its antigen is not known.

Broader study findings: Naive subsets usually exceeded memory subsets in estimated richness.

Sequencing was performed with immunoSEQ multiplex PCR; in TCRdb, only in-frame clones are kept and a portion is missing. Counted here are some 2.4 million clones, 90% to 95% occurring once; the ten biggest clones make up about 0.38%. This CDR3 has 15 amino acids. Germline V gives CDR1 LNHNV, CDR2 YYDKDF (reference sequence). Trimming left V 5 bases short and J 5 bases short, with 18 bases between. Input material: naive CD4+ T cells from PBMCs. Documented subset: CD45RA+ positively selected. The receptor was isolated from a man aged 18 to 29 in good health. Some clones in this sample may be carry-over from other donors' samples. The chain combines TRBV15 with TRBJ1-1, with D maybe TRBD1 (6 bases). CDR3 loop: CATSWGGSPGTEAFF. CDR3 in DNA: TGTGCCACCAGCTGGGGGGGCTCTCCGGGGACTGAAGCTTTCTTT.